This TCR beta chain was identified in a study of T cell repertoires in cytomegalovirus infection. Study-wide points: Clonotypes of TCR beta that were HLA-C-restricted and CMV-specific dominated the ex vivo response.

Trimming removed 5 bases from V and 8 bases from J, with 13 bases in between. Looked up from germline, CDR1 is MRHNA and CDR2 is SNTAGT. The CDR3 has 13 amino acids. This clonotype was seen a handful of times. Its antigen is not known. TCRdb recomputed calls from the reads with MiXCR, one row per CDR3 protein. The sample contains 150,000 to 200,000 distinct CDR3 sequences, more than 9% of which appear only once. The chain carries TRBV6-4 and TRBJ1-5; tentative D call: TRBD1 (5 bases). Sequencing input: PBMCs. This receptor was obtained from a human donor in good health (CMV status not recorded). Some clones in this sample may be carry-over from other donors' samples. As DNA, the CDR3 is TGTGCCAGCAGTTGGGCAGAAGGGGAGCCCCAGCATTTT. It translates to CASSWAEGEPQHF.